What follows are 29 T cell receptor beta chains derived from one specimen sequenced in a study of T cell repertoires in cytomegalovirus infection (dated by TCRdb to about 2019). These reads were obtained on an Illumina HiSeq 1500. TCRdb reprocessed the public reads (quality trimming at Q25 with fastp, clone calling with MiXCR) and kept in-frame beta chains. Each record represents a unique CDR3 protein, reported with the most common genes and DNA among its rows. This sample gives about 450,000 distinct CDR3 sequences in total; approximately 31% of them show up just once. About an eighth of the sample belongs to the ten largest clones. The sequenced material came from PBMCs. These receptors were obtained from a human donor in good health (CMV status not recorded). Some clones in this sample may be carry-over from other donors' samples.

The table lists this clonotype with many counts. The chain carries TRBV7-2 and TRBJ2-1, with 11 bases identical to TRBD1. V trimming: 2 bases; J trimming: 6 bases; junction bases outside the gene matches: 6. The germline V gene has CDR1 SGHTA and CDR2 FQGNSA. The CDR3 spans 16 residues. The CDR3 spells CASSLTGTGGFNEQFF. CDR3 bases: TGTGCCAGCAGCTTAACCGGGACAGGGGGTTTCAATGAGCAGTTCTTC. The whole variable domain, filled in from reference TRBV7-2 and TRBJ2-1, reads GAGVSQSPSNKVTEKGKDVELRCDPISGHTALYWYRQSLGQGLEFLIYFQGNSAPDKSGLPSDRFSAERTGGSVSTLTIQRTQQEDSAVYLCASSLTGTGGFNEQFFGPGTRLTVL.

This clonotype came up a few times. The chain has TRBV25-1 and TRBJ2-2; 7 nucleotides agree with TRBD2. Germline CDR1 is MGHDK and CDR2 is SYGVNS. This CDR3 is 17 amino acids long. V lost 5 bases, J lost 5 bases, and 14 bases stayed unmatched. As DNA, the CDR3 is TGTGCCAGCAGTCCTTCTAGAGCGGGGTTACGAACCGGGGAGCTGTTTTTT. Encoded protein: CASSPSRAGLRTGELFF.

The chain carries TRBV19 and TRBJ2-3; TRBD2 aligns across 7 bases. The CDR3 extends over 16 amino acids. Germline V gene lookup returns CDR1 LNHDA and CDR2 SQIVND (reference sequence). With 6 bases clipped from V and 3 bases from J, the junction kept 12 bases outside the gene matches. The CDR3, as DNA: TGTGCCAGTAGGCGGGCCGGGGGGACCAAAACAGATACGCAGTATTTT. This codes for CASRRAGGTKTDTQYF.

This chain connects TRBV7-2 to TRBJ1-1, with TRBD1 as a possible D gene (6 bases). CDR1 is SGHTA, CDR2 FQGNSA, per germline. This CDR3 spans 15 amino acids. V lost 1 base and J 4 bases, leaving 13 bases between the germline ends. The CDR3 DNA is TGTGCCAGCAGCTTAGTTTGGGGGCGGAGCACTGAAGCTTTCTTT. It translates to CASSLVWGRSTEAFF.

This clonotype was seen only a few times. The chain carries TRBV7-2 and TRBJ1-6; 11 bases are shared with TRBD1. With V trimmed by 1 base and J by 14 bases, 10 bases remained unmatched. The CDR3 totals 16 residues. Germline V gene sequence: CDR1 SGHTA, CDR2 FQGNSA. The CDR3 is CASSLGSGTGGITLHF. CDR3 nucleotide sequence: TGTGCCAGCAGCTTAGGCAGTGGGACAGGGGGTATCACCCTCCACTTT.

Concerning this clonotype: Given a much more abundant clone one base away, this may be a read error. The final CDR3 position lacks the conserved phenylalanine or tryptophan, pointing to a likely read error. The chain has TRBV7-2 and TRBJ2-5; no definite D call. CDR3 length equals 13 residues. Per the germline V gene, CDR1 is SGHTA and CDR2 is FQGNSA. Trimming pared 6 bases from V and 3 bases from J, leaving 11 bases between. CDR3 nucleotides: TGTGCCAGCAGTTACGGGTTAAAAGAGACCCAGTACTTA. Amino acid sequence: CASSYGLKETQYL.

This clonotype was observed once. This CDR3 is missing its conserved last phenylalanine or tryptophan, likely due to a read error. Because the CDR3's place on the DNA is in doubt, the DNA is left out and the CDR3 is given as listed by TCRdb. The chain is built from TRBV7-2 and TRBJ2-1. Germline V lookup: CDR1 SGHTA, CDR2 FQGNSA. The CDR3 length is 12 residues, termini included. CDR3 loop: CASSLERNEQLL.

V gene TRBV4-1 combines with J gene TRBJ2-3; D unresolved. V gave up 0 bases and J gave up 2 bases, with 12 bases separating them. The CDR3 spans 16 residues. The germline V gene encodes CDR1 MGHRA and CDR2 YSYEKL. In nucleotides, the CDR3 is TGCGCCAGCAGCCAAGAGGGTTCTCACCCCACAGATACGCAGTATTTT. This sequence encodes CASSQEGSHPTDTQYF.

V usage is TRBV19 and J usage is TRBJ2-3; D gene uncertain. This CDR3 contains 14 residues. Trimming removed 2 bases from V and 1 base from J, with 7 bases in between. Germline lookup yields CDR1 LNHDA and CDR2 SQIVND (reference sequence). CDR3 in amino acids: CASSISRGTDTQYF. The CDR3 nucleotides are TGTGCCAGTAGTATAAGTCGTGGCACAGATACGCAGTATTTT.

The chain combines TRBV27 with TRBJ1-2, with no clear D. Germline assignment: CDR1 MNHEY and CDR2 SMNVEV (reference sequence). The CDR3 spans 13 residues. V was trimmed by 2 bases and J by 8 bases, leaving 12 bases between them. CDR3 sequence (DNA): TGTGCCAGCAGTTTACCCGGATTCCAGGGCTACACCTTC. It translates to CASSLPGFQGYTF.

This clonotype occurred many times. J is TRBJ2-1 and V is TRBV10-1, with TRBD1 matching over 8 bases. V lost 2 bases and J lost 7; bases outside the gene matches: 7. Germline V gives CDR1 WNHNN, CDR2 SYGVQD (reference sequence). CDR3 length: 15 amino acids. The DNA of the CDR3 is TGCGCCAGCAGTGAGGTGACAGGGGTATGGAATGAGCAGTTCTTC. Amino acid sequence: CASSEVTGVWNEQFF.

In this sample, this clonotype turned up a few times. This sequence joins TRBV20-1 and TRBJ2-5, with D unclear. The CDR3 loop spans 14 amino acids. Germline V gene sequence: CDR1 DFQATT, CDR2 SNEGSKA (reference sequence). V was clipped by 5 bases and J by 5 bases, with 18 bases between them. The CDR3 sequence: CSAPSTFARETQYF. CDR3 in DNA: TGCAGTGCTCCCAGCACTTTCGCGAGGGAGACCCAGTACTTC.

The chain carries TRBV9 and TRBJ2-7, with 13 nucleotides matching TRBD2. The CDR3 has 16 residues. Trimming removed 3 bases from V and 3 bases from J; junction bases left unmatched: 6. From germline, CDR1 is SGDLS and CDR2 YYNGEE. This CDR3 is CASSDGTSGDYYEQYF. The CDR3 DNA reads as TGTGCCAGCAGCGACGGGACTAGCGGGGACTACTACGAGCAGTACTTC.

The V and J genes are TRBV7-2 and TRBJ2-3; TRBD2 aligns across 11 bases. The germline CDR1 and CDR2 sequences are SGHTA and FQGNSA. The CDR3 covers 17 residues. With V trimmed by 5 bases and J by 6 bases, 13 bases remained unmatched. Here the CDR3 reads CASSVASGGRGFDTQYF. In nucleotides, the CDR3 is TGTGCCAGCAGCGTCGCTAGCGGGGGGCGAGGTTTCGATACGCAGTATTTT.

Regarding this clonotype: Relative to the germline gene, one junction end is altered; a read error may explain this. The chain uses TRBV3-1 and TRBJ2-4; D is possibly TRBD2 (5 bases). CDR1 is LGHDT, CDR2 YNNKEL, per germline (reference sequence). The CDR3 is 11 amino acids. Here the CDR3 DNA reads TGTGCCAGCAGCCAGACGGGGTTGCGTCACTTC. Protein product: CASSQTGLRHF.

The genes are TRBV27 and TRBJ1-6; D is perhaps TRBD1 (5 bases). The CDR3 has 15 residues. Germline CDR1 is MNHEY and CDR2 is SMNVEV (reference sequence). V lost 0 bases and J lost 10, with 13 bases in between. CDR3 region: CASSLSRGDLSPLHF. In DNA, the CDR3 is TGTGCCAGCAGTTTATCCCGGGGGGATCTATCACCCCTCCACTTT.

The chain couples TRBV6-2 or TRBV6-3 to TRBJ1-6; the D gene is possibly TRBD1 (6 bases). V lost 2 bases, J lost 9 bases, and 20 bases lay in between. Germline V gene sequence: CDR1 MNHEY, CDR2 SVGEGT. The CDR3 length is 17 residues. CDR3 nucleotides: TGTGCCAGCAGTTACCCCCGTTGGGGGGGGCTTGGTTCACCCCTCCACTTT. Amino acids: CASSYPRWGGLGSPLHF.

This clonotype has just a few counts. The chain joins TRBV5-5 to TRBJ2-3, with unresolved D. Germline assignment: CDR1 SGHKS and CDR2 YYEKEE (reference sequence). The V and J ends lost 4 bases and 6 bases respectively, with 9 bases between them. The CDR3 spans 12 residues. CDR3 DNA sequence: TGTGCCAGCAGCCACCTCGGGGATACGCAGTATTTT. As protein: CASSHLGDTQYF.

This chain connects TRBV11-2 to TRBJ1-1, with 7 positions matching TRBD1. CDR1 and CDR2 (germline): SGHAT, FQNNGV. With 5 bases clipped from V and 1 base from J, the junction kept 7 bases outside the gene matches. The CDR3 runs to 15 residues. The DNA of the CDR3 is TGTGCCAGCAGCATGGGGGACAGTAGGAACACTGAAGCTTTCTTT. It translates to CASSMGDSRNTEAFF.

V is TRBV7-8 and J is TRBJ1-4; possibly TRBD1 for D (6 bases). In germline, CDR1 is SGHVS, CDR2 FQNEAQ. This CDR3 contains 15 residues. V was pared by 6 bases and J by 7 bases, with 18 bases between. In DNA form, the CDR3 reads TGTGCCAGCAGTTCCCCGGGGGCAATGAGTGAAAAACTGTTTTTT. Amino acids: CASSSPGAMSEKLFF. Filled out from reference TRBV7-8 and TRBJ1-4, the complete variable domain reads GAGVSQSPRYKVAKRGQDVALRCDPISGHVSLFWYQQALGQGPEFLTYFQNEAQLDKSGLPSDRFFAERPEGSVSTLKIQRTQQEDSAVYLCASSSPGAMSEKLFFGSGTQLSVL.

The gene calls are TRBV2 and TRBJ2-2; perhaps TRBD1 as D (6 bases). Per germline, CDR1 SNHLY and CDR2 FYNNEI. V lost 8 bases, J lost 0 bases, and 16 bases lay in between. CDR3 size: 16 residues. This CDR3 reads CASVAGTLPNTGELFF. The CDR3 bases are TGTGCCAGCGTCGCCGGGACACTCCCGAACACCGGGGAGCTGTTTTTT.

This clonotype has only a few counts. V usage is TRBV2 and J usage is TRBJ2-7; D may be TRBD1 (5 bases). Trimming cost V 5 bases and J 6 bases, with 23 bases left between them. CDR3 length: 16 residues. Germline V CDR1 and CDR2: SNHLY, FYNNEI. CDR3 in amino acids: CASSSHHVRGFSEQYF. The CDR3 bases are TGTGCCAGCAGTTCACATCATGTAAGGGGTTTTAGCGAGCAGTACTTC.

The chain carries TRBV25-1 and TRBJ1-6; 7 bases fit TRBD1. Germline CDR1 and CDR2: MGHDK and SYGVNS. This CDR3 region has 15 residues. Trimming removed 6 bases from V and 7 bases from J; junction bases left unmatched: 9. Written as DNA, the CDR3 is TGTGCCAGCAGGGGGAAAGGGGGCGGGAATTCACCCCTCCACTTT. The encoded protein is CASRGKGGGNSPLHF.

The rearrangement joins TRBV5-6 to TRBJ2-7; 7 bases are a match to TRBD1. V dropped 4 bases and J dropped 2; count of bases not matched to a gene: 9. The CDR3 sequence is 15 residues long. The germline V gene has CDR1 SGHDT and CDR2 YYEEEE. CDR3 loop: CASSLNRDRTYEQYF. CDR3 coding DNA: TGTGCCAGCAGCCTTAACCGGGACAGAACCTACGAGCAGTACTTC. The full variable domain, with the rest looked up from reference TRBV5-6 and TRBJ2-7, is DAGVTQSPTHLIKTRGQQVTLRCSPKSGHDTVSWYQQALGQGPQFIFQYYEEEERQRGNFPDRFSGHQFPNYSSELNVNALLLGDSALYLCASSLNRDRTYEQYFGPGTRLTVT.

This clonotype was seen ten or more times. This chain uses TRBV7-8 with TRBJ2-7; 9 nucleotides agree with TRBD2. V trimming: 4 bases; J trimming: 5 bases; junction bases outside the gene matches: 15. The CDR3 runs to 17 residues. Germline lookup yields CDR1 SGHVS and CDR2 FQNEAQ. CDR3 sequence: CASSSTGTSRARHEQYF. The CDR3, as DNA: TGTGCCAGCAGCTCCACCGGGACTAGCAGAGCTCGCCACGAGCAGTACTTC.

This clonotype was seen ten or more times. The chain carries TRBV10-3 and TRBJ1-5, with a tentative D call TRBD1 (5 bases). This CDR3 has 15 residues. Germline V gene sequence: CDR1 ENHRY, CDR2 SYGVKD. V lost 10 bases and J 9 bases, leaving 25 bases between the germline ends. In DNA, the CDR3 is TGTGCCACCGGAGAGGAGGGCCCCGTGGGACGGCCCCAGCATTTT. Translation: CATGEEGPVGRPQHF.

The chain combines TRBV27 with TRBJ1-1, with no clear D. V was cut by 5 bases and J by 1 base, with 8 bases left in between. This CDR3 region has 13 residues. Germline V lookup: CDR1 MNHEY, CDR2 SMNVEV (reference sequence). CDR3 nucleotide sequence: TGTGCCAGCAGTGGCTCCGCGAACACTGAAGCTTTCTTT. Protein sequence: CASSGSANTEAFF.

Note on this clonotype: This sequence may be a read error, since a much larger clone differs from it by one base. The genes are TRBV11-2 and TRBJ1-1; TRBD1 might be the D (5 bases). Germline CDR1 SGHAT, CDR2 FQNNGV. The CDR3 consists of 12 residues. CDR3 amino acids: CASSPTDTEDFF. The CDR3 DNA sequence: TGTGCCAGCAGCCCAACGGACACTGAAGATTTCTTT. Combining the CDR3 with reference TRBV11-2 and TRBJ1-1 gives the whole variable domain EAGVAQSPRYKIIEKRQSVAFWCNPISGHATLYWYQQILGQGPKLLIQFQNNGVVDDSQLPKDRFSAERLKGVDSTLKIQPAKLEDSAVYLCASSPTDTEDFFGQGTRLTVV.

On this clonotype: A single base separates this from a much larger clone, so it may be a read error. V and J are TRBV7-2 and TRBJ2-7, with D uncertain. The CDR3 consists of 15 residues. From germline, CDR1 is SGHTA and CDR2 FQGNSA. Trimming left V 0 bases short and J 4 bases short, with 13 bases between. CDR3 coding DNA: TGTGCCAGCAGCTTAGCTTACGAGTCCGTATACGAGCAGTACTTC. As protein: CASSLAYESVYEQYF.